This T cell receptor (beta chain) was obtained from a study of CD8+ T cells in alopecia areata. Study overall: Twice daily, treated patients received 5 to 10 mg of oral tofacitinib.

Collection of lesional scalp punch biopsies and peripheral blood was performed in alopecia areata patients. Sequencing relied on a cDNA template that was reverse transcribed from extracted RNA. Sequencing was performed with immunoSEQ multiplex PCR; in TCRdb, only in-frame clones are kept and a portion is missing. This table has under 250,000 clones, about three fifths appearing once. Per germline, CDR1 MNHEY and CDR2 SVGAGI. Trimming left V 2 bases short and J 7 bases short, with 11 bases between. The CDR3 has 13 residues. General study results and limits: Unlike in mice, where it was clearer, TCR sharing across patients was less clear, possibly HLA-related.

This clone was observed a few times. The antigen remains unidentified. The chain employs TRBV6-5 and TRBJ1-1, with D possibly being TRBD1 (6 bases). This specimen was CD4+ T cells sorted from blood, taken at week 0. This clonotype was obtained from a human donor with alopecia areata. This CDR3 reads CASSYPRGNEAFF. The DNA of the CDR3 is TGTGCCAGCAGTTACCCCAGGGGTAATGAAGCTTTCTTT.